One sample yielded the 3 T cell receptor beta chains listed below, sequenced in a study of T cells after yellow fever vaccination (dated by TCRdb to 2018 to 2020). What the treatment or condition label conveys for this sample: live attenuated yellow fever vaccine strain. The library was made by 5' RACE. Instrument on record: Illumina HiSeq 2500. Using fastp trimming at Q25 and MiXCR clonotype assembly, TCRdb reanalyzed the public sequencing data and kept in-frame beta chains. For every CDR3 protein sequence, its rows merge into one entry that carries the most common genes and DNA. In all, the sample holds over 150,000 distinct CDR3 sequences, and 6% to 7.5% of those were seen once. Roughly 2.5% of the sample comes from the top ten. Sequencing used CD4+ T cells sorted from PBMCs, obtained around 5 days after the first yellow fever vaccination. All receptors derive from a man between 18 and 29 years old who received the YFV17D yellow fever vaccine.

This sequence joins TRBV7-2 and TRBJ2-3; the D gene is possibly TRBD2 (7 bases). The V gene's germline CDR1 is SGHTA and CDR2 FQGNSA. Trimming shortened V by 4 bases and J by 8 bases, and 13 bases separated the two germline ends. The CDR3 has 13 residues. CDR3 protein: CASSSAGAGTQYF. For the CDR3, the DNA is TGTGCCAGCAGCTCCGCGGGGGCGGGTACGCAGTATTTT.

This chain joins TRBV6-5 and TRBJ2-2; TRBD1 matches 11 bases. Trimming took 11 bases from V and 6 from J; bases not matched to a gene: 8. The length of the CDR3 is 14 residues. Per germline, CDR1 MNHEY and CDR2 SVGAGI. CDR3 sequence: CAADRDRGSGELFF. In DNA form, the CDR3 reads TGTGCCGCAGACCGGGACAGGGGGTCCGGGGAGCTGTTTTTT.

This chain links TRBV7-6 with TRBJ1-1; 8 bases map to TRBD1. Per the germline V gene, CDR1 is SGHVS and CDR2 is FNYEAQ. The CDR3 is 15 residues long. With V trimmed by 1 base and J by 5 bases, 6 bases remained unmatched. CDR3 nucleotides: TGTGCCAGCAGCTTAGAGGGCAGGGGGCAGACTGAAGCTTTCTTT. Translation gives CASSLEGRGQTEAFF.